Described below is a single T cell receptor (beta chain) sequence and its context. The sample is drawn from a study of blood T cell repertoires in COVID-19. CDR1 is MDHEN and CDR2 is SYDVKM in the germline V gene. The CDR3 length is 13 residues. With 6 bases clipped from V and 5 bases from J, the junction kept 5 bases outside the gene matches. Generated by immunoSEQ multiplex PCR, the TCRdb table keeps only in-frame clones and is missing some. The sample lists 52,000 or so clones; 80% to 90% were seen once. V and J are TRBV28 and TRBJ1-1; 8 bases line up with TRBD1. The source of this sequence is a woman aged 70-85 years with active COVID-19. Source material: peripheral blood. The CDR3 here is CASRSGGRTEAFF. The CDR3, as DNA: TGTGCCAGCAGGTCAGGGGGCCGGACTGAAGCTTTCTTT. Full variable domain (rest looked up from reference TRBV28 and TRBJ1-1): DVKVTQSSRYLVKRTGEKVFLECVQDMDHENMFWYRQDPGLGLRLIYFSYDVKMKEKGDIPEGYSVSREKKERFSLILESASTNQTSMYLCASRSGGRTEAFFGQGTRLTVV.